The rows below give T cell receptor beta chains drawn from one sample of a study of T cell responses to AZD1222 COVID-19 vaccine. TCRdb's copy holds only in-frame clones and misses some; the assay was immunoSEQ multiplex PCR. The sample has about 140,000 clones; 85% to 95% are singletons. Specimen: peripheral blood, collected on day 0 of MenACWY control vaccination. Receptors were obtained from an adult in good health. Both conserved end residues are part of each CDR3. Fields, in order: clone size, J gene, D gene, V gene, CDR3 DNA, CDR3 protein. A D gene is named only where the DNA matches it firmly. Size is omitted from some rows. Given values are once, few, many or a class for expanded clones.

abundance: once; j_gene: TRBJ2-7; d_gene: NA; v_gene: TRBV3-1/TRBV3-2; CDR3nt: TGTGCCAGCAGCCATCCCCGGGACTTATTCTCCTACGAGCAGTACTTC; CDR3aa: CASSHPRDLFSYEQYF
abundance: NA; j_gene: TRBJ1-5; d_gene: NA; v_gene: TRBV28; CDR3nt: TGTGCCAGCAGCCTCCTGGCGGCCGCCGGTGGACCCCAGCATTTT; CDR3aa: CASSLLAAAGGPQHF
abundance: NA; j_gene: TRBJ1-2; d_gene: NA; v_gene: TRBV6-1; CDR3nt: TGTGCCAGCAGTGAAACCCCCCTCCAATATGGCTACACCTTC; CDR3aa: CASSETPLQYGYTF
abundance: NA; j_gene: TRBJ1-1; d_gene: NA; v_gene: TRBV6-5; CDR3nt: TGTGCCAGCAGGGGGGTGGGGGCGAGGGACACTGAAGCTTTCTTT; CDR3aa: CASRGVGARDTEAFF
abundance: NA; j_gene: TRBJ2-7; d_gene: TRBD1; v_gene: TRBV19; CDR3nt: TGTGCCAGTAGTATAAGTGGGACAGGGTCCTACGAGCAGTACTTC; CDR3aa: CASSISGTGSYEQYF
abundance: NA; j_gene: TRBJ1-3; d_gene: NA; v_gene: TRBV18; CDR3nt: TGTGCCAGCTCACCGACCTCAGACGGACCTGGAAACACCATATATTTT; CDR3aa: CASSPTSDGPGNTIYF
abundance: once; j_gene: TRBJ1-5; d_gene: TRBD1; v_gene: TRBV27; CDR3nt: TGTGCCAGCAGTTCCTACAGGGGGCTCTGGAATCAGCCCCAGCATTTT; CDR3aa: CASSSYRGLWNQPQHF
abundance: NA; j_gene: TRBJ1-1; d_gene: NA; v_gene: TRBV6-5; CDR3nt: TGTGCCAGCAGTTACAGACTTGGGACTGAAGCTTTCTTT; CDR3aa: CASSYRLGTEAFF
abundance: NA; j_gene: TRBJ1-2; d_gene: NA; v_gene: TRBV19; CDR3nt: TGTGCCAGTAGCACCCGACCTTCGGATGGCTACACCTTC; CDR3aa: CASSTRPSDGYTF
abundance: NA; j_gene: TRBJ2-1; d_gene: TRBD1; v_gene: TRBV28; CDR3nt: TGTGCCAGCAGCACTTGGGACAGGGGGTACAATGAGCAGTTCTTC; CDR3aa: CASSTWDRGYNEQFF
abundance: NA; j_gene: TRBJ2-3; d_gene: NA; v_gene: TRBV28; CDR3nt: TGTGCCAGCAGTTTACAGGGAGGCACAGATACGCAGTATTTT; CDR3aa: CASSLQGGTDTQYF
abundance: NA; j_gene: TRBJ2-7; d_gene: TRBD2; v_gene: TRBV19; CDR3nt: TGTGCCAGTAGGGCGGGACTAGCTGAGTACGAGCAGTACTTC; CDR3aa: CASRAGLAEYEQYF
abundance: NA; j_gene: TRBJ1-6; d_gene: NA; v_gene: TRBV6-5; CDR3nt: TGTGCCAGCAGTTACCGGGGAGTGAATAATTCACCCCTCCACTTT; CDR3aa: CASSYRGVNNSPLHF
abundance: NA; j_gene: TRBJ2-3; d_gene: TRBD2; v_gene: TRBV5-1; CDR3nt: TGCGCCAGCAGCTTGGGTCTGTCTAGCGGGGGGGCCGATACGCAGTATTTT; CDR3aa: CASSLGLSSGGADTQYF
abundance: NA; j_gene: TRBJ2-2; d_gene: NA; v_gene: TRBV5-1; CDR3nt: TGCGCCAGCAGCGGAGAAACGACAGGGAACACCGGGGAGCTGTTTTTT; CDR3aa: CASSGETTGNTGELFF
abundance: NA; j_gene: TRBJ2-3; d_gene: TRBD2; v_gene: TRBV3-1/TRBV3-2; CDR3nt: TGTGCCAGCAGCCAAGTAGCGGGGAGAGGCGGTGCAGATACGCAGTATTTT; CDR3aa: CASSQVAGRGGADTQYF
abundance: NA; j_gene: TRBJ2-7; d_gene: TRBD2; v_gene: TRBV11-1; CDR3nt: TGTGCCAGCAGCTTAAAGCGGGAGAGGGACGAGCAGTACTTC; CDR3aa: CASSLKRERDEQYF
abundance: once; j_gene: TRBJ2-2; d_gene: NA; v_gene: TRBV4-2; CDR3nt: TGTGCCAGCAGCCAACCAGGGCGCTCGTGGGGCACCGGGGAGCTGTTTTTT; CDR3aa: CASSQPGRSWGTGELFF
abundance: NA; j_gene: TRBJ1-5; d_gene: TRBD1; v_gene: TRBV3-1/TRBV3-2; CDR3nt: TGTGCCAGCAGCTTCTCAGACAGGGCCCTGTCGCCCCAGCATTTT; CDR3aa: CASSFSDRALSPQHF
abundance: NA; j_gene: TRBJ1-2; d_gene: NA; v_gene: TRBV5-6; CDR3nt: TGTGCCAGCAGCTTGGGCAGAAACTATGGCTACACCTTC; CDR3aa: CASSLGRNYGYTF
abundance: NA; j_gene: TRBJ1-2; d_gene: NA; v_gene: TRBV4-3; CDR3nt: TGCGCCAGCAGCCATAGTGCCAGGAGGAGTACGTATGGCTACACCTTC; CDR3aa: CASSHSARRSTYGYTF
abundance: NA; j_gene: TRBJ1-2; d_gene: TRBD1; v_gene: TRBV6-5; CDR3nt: TGTGCCAGTACCGGGACAGTCGATAACTATGGCTACACCTTC; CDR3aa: CASTGTVDNYGYTF
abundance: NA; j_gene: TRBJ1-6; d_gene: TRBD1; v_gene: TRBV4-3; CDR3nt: TGCGCCAGCAGCCAACGGGACAGGGCCAATTCACCCCTCCACTTT; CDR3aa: CASSQRDRANSPLHF
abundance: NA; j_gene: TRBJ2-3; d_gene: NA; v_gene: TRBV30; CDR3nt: TGTGCCTCGACCCGGGTCTTCTATGATACGCAGTATTTT; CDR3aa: CASTRVFYDTQYF
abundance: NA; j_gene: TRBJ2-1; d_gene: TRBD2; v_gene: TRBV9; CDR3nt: TGTGCCAGCAGCGTAACCAGCGGGGTCACCTACAATGAGCAGTTCTTC; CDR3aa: CASSVTSGVTYNEQFF
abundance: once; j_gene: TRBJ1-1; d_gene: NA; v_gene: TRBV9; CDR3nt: TGTGCCAGCAGCGTCGGGGGCTCGGACACTGAAGCTTTCTTT; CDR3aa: CASSVGGSDTEAFF
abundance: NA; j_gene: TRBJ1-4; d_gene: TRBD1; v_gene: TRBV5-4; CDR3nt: TGTGCCAGCAGCCCAAGCCGGGACAGGGGGCTAAAACTGTTTTTT; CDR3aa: CASSPSRDRGLKLFF
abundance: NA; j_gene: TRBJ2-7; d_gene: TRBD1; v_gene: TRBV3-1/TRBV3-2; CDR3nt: TGTGCCAGCAGTGACAGGGGCCACGAGCAGTACTTC; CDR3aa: CASSDRGHEQYF
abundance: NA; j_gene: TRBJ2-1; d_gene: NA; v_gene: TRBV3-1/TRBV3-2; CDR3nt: TGTGCCAGCAGCCAACGGGCCGAGGGCAATGAGCAGTTCTTC; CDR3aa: CASSQRAEGNEQFF
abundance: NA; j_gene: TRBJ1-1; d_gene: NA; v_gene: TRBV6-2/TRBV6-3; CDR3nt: TGTGCCAGCAGTTTTTTTCGGACTGAAGCTTTCTTT; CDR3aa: CASSFFRTEAFF
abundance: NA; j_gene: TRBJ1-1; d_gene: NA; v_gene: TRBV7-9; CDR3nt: TGTGCCAGCAGCTTAGCGGACGCGTTCACTGAAGCTTTCTTT; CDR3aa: CASSLADAFTEAFF
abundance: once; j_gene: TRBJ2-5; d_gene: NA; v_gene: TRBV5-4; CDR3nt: TGTGCCAGCAGCTTCGGGACTCTACAAGAGACCCAGTACTTC; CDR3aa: CASSFGTLQETQYF
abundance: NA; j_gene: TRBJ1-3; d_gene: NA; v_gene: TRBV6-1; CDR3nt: TGTGCCAGCAGTGAATTACCAGGACAGACCCTTTCTGGAAACACCATATATTTT; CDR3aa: CASSELPGQTLSGNTIYF
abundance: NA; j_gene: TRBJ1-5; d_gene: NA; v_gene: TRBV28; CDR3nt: TGTGCCAGCAGCCCAATCGATCAGCCCCAGCATTTT; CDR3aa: CASSPIDQPQHF
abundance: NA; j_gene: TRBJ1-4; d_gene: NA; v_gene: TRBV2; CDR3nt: TGTGCCAGCAGGGATGACAGTATGAAACTGTTTTTT; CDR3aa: CASRDDSMKLFF
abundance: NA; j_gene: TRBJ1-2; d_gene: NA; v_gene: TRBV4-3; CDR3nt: TGCGCCAGCAGCCTACTCGGGGGTTCTTATGGCTACACCTTC; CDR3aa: CASSLLGGSYGYTF
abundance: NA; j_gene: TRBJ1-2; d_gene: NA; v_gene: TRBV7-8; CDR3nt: TGTGCCAGCAGCCCCGAGTCTAGGAACTATGGCTACACCTTC; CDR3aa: CASSPESRNYGYTF
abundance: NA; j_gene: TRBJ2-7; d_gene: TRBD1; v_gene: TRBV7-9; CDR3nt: TGTGCCAGCAGCTCCCTCGGGACAGGGGGTGGTTACGAGCAGTACTTC; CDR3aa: CASSSLGTGGGYEQYF
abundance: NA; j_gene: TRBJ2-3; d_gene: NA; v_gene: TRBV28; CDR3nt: TGTGCCAGCAGGGAGGCATTCAGGAGTAGCACAGATACGCAGTATTTT; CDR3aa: CASREAFRSSTDTQYF
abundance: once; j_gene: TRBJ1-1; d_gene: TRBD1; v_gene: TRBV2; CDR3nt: TGTGCCAGCAAGGAGGGGGCGACGAACACTGAAGCTTTCTTT; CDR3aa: CASKEGATNTEAFF
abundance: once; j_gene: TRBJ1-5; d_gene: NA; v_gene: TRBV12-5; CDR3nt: TGTGCTAGTGGTTCCAGGCTGAGTCAGCCCCAGCATTTT; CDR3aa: CASGSRLSQPQHF
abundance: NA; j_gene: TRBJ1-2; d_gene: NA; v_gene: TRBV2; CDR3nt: TGTGCCAGCAACATTTTGGATAACTATGGCTACACCTTC; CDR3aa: CASNILDNYGYTF
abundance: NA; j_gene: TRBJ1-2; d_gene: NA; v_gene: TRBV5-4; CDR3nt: TGTGCCAGCAGCTTGAGAGGCTATGGCTACACCTTC; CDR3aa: CASSLRGYGYTF
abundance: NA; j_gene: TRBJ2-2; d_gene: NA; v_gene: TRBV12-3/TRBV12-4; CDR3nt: TGTGCCAGCAGTTTACTAGCGACCGGGGAGCTGTTTTTT; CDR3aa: CASSLLATGELFF
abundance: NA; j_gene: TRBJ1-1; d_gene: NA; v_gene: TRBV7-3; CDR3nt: TGTGCCAGCAGCCTCGGACAGAACACTGAAGCTTTCTTT; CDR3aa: CASSLGQNTEAFF
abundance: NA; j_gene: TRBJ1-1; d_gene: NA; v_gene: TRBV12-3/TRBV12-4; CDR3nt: TGTGCCAGCAGCCTTAAGCAGAACACTGAAGCTTTCTTT; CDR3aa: CASSLKQNTEAFF
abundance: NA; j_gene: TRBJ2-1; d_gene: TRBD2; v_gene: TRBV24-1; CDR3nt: TGTGCCACCAGTGAGCTAGCGGGAGGAGTGAATGAGCAGTTCTTC; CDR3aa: CATSELAGGVNEQFF
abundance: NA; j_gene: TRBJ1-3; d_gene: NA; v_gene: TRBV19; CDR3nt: TGTGCCATCTCCGATACGGCTGGAAACACCATATATTTT; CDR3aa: CAISDTAGNTIYF
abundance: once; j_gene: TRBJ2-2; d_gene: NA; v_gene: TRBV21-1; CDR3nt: TGTGCCAGCCCGGGGGAGAGTAGGTCGGAAAACACCGGGGAGCTGTTTTTT; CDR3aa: CASPGESRSENTGELFF
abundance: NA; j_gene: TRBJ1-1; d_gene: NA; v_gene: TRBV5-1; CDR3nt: TGCGCCAGCAGCACCGAATATCGCACTGAAGCTTTCTTT; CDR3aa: CASSTEYRTEAFF
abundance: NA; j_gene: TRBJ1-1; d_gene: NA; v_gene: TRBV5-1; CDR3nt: TGCGCCAGCAGCTTGGTCCCAAAGAACACTGAAGCTTTCTTT; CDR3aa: CASSLVPKNTEAFF